This TCR beta chain was captured by sequencing in a study of blood T cells in healthy people across ages. The V end was cut by 2 bases, the J end by 7 bases, with 15 bases between. The CDR3 is 16 residues long. Germline V gene data show CDR1 as MGHDK and CDR2 as SYGVNS. Donor samples were obtained from healthy Caucasian individuals from Russia, aged about 6 to 90. Per-sample PBMC isolation yielded at least 7 million cells. Study-wide findings and caveats: Unsorted PBMCs blocked a conclusive comparison of naive and antigen-experienced cells.

The table lists this clonotype with a few counts. Its antigen is currently unknown. Alongside a J-beta primer mix, a sample-barcoded 5' primer served in a second PCR lasting roughly 6 to 12 cycles. Tags on each cDNA molecule came from a template-switch adaptor with 12 random nucleotides. TCRdb ran MiXCR on the 5' RACE reads and lists one entry per CDR3 protein. Of 1.6 million or so distinct CDR3 sequences in the sample, about 31% were seen once. The clonotype comes from a young woman in good health. Input material: blood. The rearrangement links TRBV25-1 to TRBJ1-6; D is unresolved. The CDR3 region is CASSEPGIGSNSPLHF. The CDR3 nucleotides are TGTGCCAGCAGTGAACCCGGGATTGGGAGCAATTCACCCCTCCACTTT.